This T cell receptor (beta chain) came from a study of T-cell reconstitution after alpha-beta-depleted transplantation in children. Trimming stripped 6 bases from V and 4 bases from J, with 18 bases between. CDR3 length equals 15 residues. As it was prepared, the TCRbeta library received unique molecular identifiers. Each CDR3 protein is one row after TCRdb ran MiXCR on the PCR reads. The sample includes around 600,000 distinct CDR3 sequences, around 17% of them seen just once. The rearrangement links TRBV12-3 or TRBV12-4 to TRBJ2-5; D perhaps matches TRBD2 (7 bases). The material sequenced was PBMCs from the stem cell graft donor, taken from the stem cell graft. The TCR was taken from a human donor who donated a stem cell graft to a child with acute myeloid leukemia. This chain's CDR3 is CASRTGGQFPETQYF. CDR3 bases: TGTGCCAGCAGGACCGGGGGGCAGTTCCCAGAGACCCAGTACTTC.